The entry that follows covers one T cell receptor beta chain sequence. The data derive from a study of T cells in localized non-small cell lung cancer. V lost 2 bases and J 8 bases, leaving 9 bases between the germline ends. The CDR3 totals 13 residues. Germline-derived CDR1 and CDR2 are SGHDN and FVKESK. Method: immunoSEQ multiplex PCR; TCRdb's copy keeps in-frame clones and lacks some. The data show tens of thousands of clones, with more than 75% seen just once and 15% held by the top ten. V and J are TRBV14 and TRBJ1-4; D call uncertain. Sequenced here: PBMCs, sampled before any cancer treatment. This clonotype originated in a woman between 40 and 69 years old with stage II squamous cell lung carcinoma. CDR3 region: CASSQHQGEKLFF. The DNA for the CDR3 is TGTGCCAGCAGCCAACACCAAGGGGAAAAACTGTTTTTT. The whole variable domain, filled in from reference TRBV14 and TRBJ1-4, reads EAGVTQFPSHSVIEKGQTVTLRCDPISGHDNLYWYRRVMGKEIKFLLHFVKESKQDESGMPNNRFLAERTGGTYSTLKVQPAELEDSGVYFCASSQHQGEKLFFGSGTQLSVL.